What follows are 28 T cell receptor beta chains derived from one specimen sequenced in a study of blood T cell repertoires in COVID-19. Repertoires were generated with immunoSEQ multiplex PCR, while TCRdb's copy carries only in-frame clones and drops some. The sample consists of about 77,000 clones, roughly 80% of them appearing once. The sample consisted of peripheral blood. The receptors come from a woman in her seventies with acute or convalescent COVID-19.

The V gene is TRBV13, the J gene TRBJ1-4; perhaps TRBD1 as D (5 bases). Trimming removed 3 bases at V and 8 bases at J, with 22 bases between. The CDR3 length is 17 residues. The V gene's germline CDR1 is PRHDT and CDR2 FYEKMQ (reference sequence). The CDR3 coding sequence is TGTGCCAGCAGCTTCAGGGTAATCAGAGACCACGGAGAAAAACTGTTTTTT. The encoded protein is CASSFRVIRDHGEKLFF.

The J gene is TRBJ2-3, the V gene TRBV29-1; 7 bases are a match to TRBD1. The CDR3 runs 14 residues. Per the germline V gene, CDR1 is SQVTM and CDR2 is ANQGSEA. V was clipped by 2 bases and J by 11 bases; unmatched bases: 13. The CDR3 DNA follows: TGCAGCGTTGAACCCTTACAGGGGCTAGTCGGGCAGTATTTT. Amino acid sequence: CSVEPLQGLVGQYF.

The CDR3 region is CASSLVSGGTDTQYF. The CDR3 DNA reads TGTGCCAGCAGCTTAGTATCAGGGGGGACAGATACGCAGTATTTT. V and J are TRBV7-6 and TRBJ2-3, with D possibly TRBD1 on 7 matching bases. The CDR3 extends over 15 amino acids. Looked up from germline, CDR1 is SGHVS and CDR2 is FNYEAQ. Trimming took off 1 base at V and 3 bases at J, with 11 bases between the two ends.

This rearrangement joins TRBV7-9 to TRBJ2-2; 7 positions agree with TRBD2. V lost 0 bases, J lost 6 bases, and 1 base stayed unmatched. The CDR3 spans 14 residues. Looked up from germline, CDR1 is SEHNR and CDR2 is FQNEAQ (reference sequence). As DNA, the CDR3 is TGTGCCAGCAGCTTAGCCCTAGCGGCCGGGGAGCTGTTTTTT. It is translated as CASSLALAAGELFF.

This chain connects TRBV13 to TRBJ2-3; possible D gene TRBD2, 5 bases. V was shortened by 5 bases and J by 6 bases, with 12 bases between the two germline ends. This CDR3 region has 13 residues. CDR1 and CDR2 (germline): PRHDT, FYEKMQ (reference sequence). The chain's CDR3 is CASSLGSDDTQYF. The CDR3 region has the DNA TGTGCCAGCAGCCTGGGGAGCGATGATACGCAGTATTTT.

V usage is TRBV9 and J usage is TRBJ1-2; TRBD1 might be the D (6 bases). This CDR3 is built from 13 residues. Per germline, CDR1 SGDLS and CDR2 YYNGEE. V lost 3 bases and J lost 6, with 12 bases in between. CDR3 in DNA: TGTGCCAGCAGCGAAGCACAGGGTGATGGCTACACCTTC. Its protein product is CASSEAQGDGYTF. The full variable domain, rest sourced from reference TRBV9 and TRBJ1-2, is DSGVTQTPKHLITATGQRVTLRCSPRSGDLSVYWYQQSLDQGLQFLIQYYNGEERAKGNILERFSAQQFPDLHSELNLSSLELGDSALYFCASSEAQGDGYTFGSGTRLTVV.

V usage is TRBV7-2 and J usage is TRBJ1-1; 8 bases align to TRBD1. The CDR3 spans 13 residues. Germline values: CDR1 SGHTA, CDR2 FQGNSA. J lost 8 bases, V lost 1 base, and 3 bases had no gene match. The chain's CDR3 is CASSLGGDREAFF. The CDR3 DNA is TGTGCCAGCAGCTTAGGAGGGGACAGGGAAGCTTTCTTT. The complete variable domain, with remaining parts taken from reference TRBV7-2 and TRBJ1-1, reads GAGVSQSPSNKVTEKGKDVELRCDPISGHTALYWYRQSLGQGLEFLIYFQGNSAPDKSGLPSDRFSAERTGGSVSTLTIQRTQQEDSAVYLCASSLGGDREAFFGQGTRLTVV.

This rearrangement joins TRBV4-3 to TRBJ2-5; D may be TRBD1 (5 bases). V gave up 1 base and J gave up 5 bases, with 11 bases separating them. The CDR3 totals 14 residues. CDR1 LGHNA and CDR2 YSLEER come from the germline V gene. Written as DNA, the CDR3 is TGCGCCAGCAGCCAAGTGGCAGGGTTGGAGACCCAGTACTTC. Its translation is CASSQVAGLETQYF.

The chain uses TRBV3-1 (or the pseudogene TRBV3-2) and TRBJ2-7, with 10 bases matching TRBD1. The CDR3 spans 14 residues. The V gene's germline CDR1 is LGHDT and CDR2 YNNKEL (reference sequence). V was clipped by 1 base and J by 7 bases; unmatched bases: 4. CDR3 DNA sequence: TGTGCCAGCAGCCAAGGGGACAGGGGACGGGAGCAGTACTTC. Translation: CASSQGDRGREQYF.

This chain uses TRBV4-3 with TRBJ2-2; 15 nucleotides match TRBD2. The germline V gene has CDR1 LGHNA and CDR2 YSLEER. The CDR3 contains 18 residues. J gave up 6 bases and V 2 bases, and 7 bases lay outside the gene matches. The CDR3 protein is CASSQYGLAGGLPGELFF. The CDR3 DNA reads as TGCGCCAGCAGCCAATACGGACTAGCGGGGGGGCTTCCCGGGGAGCTGTTTTTT.

The V and J genes are TRBV5-4 and TRBJ1-1, with D hard to call. Looked up from germline, CDR1 is SGHNT and CDR2 is YYREEE (reference sequence). V shed 6 bases and J shed 0 bases, with 18 bases lying between them. There are 16 residues in the CDR3. CDR3 DNA: TGTGCCAGCACCGACCGGGCTTCGAGGGTGAACACTGAAGCTTTCTTT. It yields the protein CASTDRASRVNTEAFF.

CDR3 DNA sequence: TGTGCCAGCAGCGTGCCCCTAGCGGGGGCCCCAGATACGCAGTATTTT. This encodes CASSVPLAGAPDTQYF. The V gene is TRBV9, the J gene TRBJ2-3; 10 bases map to TRBD2. Per the germline V gene, CDR1 is SGDLS and CDR2 is YYNGEE. This CDR3 region has 16 residues. V gave up 2 bases and J gave up 4 bases; unmatched junction bases: 7.

The rearrangement joins TRBV5-6 to TRBJ1-2; D is undetermined. Germline V lookup: CDR1 SGHDT, CDR2 YYEEEE. The CDR3 runs to 14 residues. The ends were cut back, 1 base at V and 6 bases at J, with 13 bases in the middle. The CDR3, as DNA: TGTGCCAGCAGCTTGTCCCTCCGCGGGGATGGCTACACCTTC. It encodes CASSLSLRGDGYTF.

V is TRBV12-3 or TRBV12-4 and J is TRBJ2-5, with D possibly TRBD2 on 6 matching bases. This CDR3 comprises 13 residues. The V end lost 7 bases, the J end lost 3 bases, and 12 bases lay between the germline ends. CDR3 protein: CASIGEREETQYF. In DNA form, the CDR3 reads TGTGCCAGCATTGGGGAGCGGGAAGAGACCCAGTACTTC.

The chain links TRBV25-1 to TRBJ1-5; 7 nucleotides agree with TRBD1. This CDR3 has 15 amino acids. Germline assignment: CDR1 MGHDK and CDR2 SYGVNS. The V segment lost 4 bases and the J segment 4 bases; nucleotides outside the gene matches: 7. CDR3 residues: CASSARQGSNQPQHF. The CDR3, as DNA: TGTGCCAGCAGTGCGAGACAGGGTTCTAATCAGCCCCAGCATTTT.

V gene TRBV11-2 combines with J gene TRBJ2-2, with D perhaps matching TRBD1 (5 bases). V shed 2 bases and J shed 4 bases, with 8 bases lying between them. Germline assignment: CDR1 SGHAT and CDR2 FQNNGV. The CDR3 is 14 residues long. CDR3 loop: CASSLTGSTGELFF. CDR3 sequence (DNA): TGTGCCAGCAGCTTAACAGGATCCACCGGGGAGCTGTTTTTT.

The CDR3 spells CASSPDRSSGNTIYF. Written as DNA, the CDR3 is TGTGCCAGCAGCCCCGACAGGAGCTCTGGAAACACCATATATTTT. The chain is built from TRBV7-6 and TRBJ1-3, with a weak D call TRBD1 (6 bases). This CDR3 contains 15 residues. Germline-derived CDR1 and CDR2 are SGHVS and FNYEAQ. V was cut by 5 bases and J by 0 bases, with 11 bases left in between.

V and J are TRBV7-2 and TRBJ2-3; TRBD2 aligns across 9 bases. This CDR3 has 15 residues. The trim removed 7 bases at V and 8 bases at J, leaving 13 bases unmatched. Germline assignment: CDR1 SGHTA and CDR2 FQGNSA. DNA for the CDR3: TGTGCCAGCACCGGAGCTAGCGGGGTGGGCGGTACGCAGTATTTT. Translated: CASTGASGVGGTQYF.

The chain is built from TRBV18 and TRBJ2-7; 10 positions match TRBD1. The V gene end was trimmed by 3 bases and the J gene end by 5 bases; junction bases not matched to a gene: 1. The germline V gene has CDR1 KGHSH and CDR2 LQKENI. This CDR3 has 13 residues. CDR3 in amino acids: CASSPTGGDEQYF. Written as DNA, the CDR3 is TGTGCCAGCTCACCGACAGGGGGCGACGAGCAGTACTTC. Supplemented by reference TRBV18 and TRBJ2-7, the full variable domain reads NAGVMQNPRHLVRRRGQEARLRCSPMKGHSHVYWYRQLPEEGLKFMVYLQKENIIDESGMPKERFSAEFPKEGPSILRIQQVVRGDSAAYFCASSPTGGDEQYFGPGTRLTVT.

This chain links TRBV9 with TRBJ1-1, with TRBD1 matching over 9 bases. J gave up 1 base and V 3 bases, and 16 bases lay outside the gene matches. Germline lookup yields CDR1 SGDLS and CDR2 YYNGEE. This CDR3 has 19 residues. Written as DNA, the CDR3 is TGTGCCAGCAGCGAGGTGGGTCCCGGTACAGGGGGCCCGAACACTGAAGCTTTCTTT. This translates into CASSEVGPGTGGPNTEAFF. The whole variable domain, filled in from reference TRBV9 and TRBJ1-1, reads DSGVTQTPKHLITATGQRVTLRCSPRSGDLSVYWYQQSLDQGLQFLIQYYNGEERAKGNILERFSAQQFPDLHSELNLSSLELGDSALYFCASSEVGPGTGGPNTEAFFGQGTRLTVV.

The CDR3 spells CASERGYEQYF. In DNA, the CDR3 is TGTGCCAGCGAGCGTGGGTACGAGCAGTACTTC. This chain connects TRBV11-2 to TRBJ2-7; D gene unclear. The germline V gene has CDR1 SGHAT and CDR2 FQNNGV. This CDR3 is 11 amino acids long. Trimming removed 8 bases at V and 4 bases at J, with 9 bases between. The full variable domain, in which reference TRBV11-2 and TRBJ2-7 provide the parts outside the CDR3, is EAGVAQSPRYKIIEKRQSVAFWCNPISGHATLYWYQQILGQGPKLLIQFQNNGVVDDSQLPKDRFSAERLKGVDSTLKIQPAKLEDSAVYLCASERGYEQYFGPGTRLTVT.

This clone was seen just once. The V gene is TRBV6-5, the J gene TRBJ1-1; D uncertain. V lost 3 bases and J 8 bases, leaving 10 bases between the germline ends. Germline values: CDR1 MNHEY, CDR2 SVGAGI. The CDR3 has 12 residues. CDR3 DNA sequence: TGTGCCAGCAGTTATTCCGGCGGGGAAGCTTTCTTT. Protein product: CASSYSGGEAFF.

The CDR3 sequence: CATSLRTGADTQYF. The CDR3, as DNA: TGTGCCACCAGCCTACGGACAGGAGCAGATACGCAGTATTTT. The V and J genes are TRBV15 and TRBJ2-3; 7 bases map to TRBD1. Trimming cost V 5 bases and J 4 bases; bases outside gene matches: 6. The germline V gene has CDR1 LNHNV and CDR2 YYDKDF (reference sequence). The CDR3 covers 14 residues.

The rearrangement links TRBV5-1 to TRBJ1-1, with D tentatively TRBD1 (5 bases). CDR1 and CDR2 (germline): SGHRS, YFSETQ. The ends were cut back, 3 bases at V and 1 base at J, with 13 bases in the middle. The CDR3 spans 15 residues. The CDR3 DNA reads TGCGCCAGCAGCTGGCAGGGTGGGGCGAACACTGAAGCTTTCTTT. Its protein product is CASSWQGGANTEAFF.

In DNA form, the CDR3 reads TGTGCCAGCAGCTCGTATCTCGACTATGGCTACACCTTC. Translation gives CASSSYLDYGYTF. The V gene is TRBV5-4, the J gene TRBJ1-2; no definite D call. The CDR3 is made up of 13 amino acids. Germline-derived CDR1 and CDR2 are SGHNT and YYREEE (reference sequence). The germline V and J ends were trimmed by 3 bases and 3 bases, with 9 bases remaining between them.

The V and J genes are TRBV11-1 and TRBJ1-3; TRBD1 matches 7 bases. V gave up 5 bases and J gave up 7 bases; unmatched junction bases: 5. CDR3 length: 13 residues. The V gene's germline CDR1 is SGHAT and CDR2 FQDESV (reference sequence). The CDR3 region is CASSRTTGNTIYF. As DNA, the CDR3 is TGTGCCAGCAGCCGCACGACAGGGAACACCATATATTTT.

V usage is TRBV6-6 and J usage is TRBJ2-3, with 11 bases aligning to TRBD2. CDR1 MNHNY and CDR2 SVGAGI come from the germline V gene (reference sequence). Trimming took 5 bases from V and 4 from J; bases not matched to a gene: 8. This CDR3 has 16 residues. CDR3: CASSPLAGGPADTQYF. The CDR3 DNA reads TGTGCCAGCAGTCCTTTAGCGGGGGGGCCAGCAGATACGCAGTATTTT.

This sequence joins TRBV9 and TRBJ1-6; TRBD1 agrees at 7 bases. CDR1 and CDR2 (germline): SGDLS, YYNGEE. The CDR3 is 13 amino acids. V lost 4 bases, J lost 9 bases, and 4 bases stayed unmatched. CDR3 sequence (DNA): TGTGCCAGCAGCTTCCAGGGGGTTTCACCCCTCCACTTT. It specifies CASSFQGVSPLHF.